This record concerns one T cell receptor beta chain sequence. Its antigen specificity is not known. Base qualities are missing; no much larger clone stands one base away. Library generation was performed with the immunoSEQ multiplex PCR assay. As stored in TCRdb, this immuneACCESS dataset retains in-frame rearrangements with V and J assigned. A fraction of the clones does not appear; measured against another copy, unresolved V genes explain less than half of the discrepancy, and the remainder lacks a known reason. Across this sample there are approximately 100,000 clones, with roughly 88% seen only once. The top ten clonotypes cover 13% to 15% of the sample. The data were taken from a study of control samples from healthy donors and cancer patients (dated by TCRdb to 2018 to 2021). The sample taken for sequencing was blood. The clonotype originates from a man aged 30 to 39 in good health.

The DNA is as follows: TGTGCCACCAGCAGAGATCAGGGTTTTGAAGCTTTCTTT. Its protein is CATSRDQGFEAFF. The V and J genes are TRBV15 and TRBJ1-1; TRBD1 is a weak D gene call, 5 bases matching. From the cysteine through the phenylalanine, the CDR3 covers 13 amino acids. Only the CDR3 DNA is retained, 39 bases long and in frame from the first base. The germline V gene (reference sequence) sets CDR1 to LNHNV and CDR2 to YYDKDF. Between the V and J ends, shortened by 0 bases and 7 bases respectively, the junction contains 9 bases.